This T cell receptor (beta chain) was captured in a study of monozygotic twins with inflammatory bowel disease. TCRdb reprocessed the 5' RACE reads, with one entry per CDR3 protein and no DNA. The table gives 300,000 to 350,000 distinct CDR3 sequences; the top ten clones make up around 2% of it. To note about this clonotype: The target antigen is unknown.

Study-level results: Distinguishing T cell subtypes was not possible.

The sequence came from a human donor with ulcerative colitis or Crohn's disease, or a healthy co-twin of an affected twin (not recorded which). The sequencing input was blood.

CDR3 protein: CASSDKHKGYNEQFF. This chain links TRBV6-1 with TRBJ2-1; TCRdb's D call of TRBD1 is untestable without DNA. The CDR3 covers 15 residues. Germline loops: CDR1 MNHNS, CDR2 SASEGT.